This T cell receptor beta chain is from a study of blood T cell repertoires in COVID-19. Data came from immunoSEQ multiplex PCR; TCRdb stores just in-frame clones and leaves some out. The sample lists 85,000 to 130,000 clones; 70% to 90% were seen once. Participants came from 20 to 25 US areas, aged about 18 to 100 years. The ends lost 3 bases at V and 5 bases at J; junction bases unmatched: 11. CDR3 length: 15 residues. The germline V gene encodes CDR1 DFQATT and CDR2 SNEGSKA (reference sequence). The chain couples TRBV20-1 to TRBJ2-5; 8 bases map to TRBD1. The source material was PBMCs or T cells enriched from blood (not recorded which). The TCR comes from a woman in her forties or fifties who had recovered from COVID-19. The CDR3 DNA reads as TGCAGTGCTAGTCATAGGACAGGGAGTTCGGAGACCCAGTACTTC. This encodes CSASHRTGSSETQYF.